In this sample, the clone carrying this T cell receptor beta chain turned up a few times. Its specificity is unknown. There are 16 residues in the CDR3. J was trimmed by 5 bases and V by 4 bases; bases with no gene match: 7. Germline V CDR1 and CDR2: SGHRS, YFSETQ. This record belongs to a study of T-cell memory formation after mild COVID-19. TCRdb independently ran MiXCR on the 5' RACE reads; one entry per CDR3 protein. The table lists 120,000 to 150,000 distinct CDR3 sequences, 5.5% to 7% of them singletons. Study-wide points: The authors left the SARS-CoV-2 specificity of second-wave clones peaking on day 37 unconfirmed.

This chain joins TRBV5-1 and TRBJ2-1, with 12 bases matching TRBD2. This TCR was recovered from an adult woman who had mild COVID-19 (a few samples of this study predate the infection). Cell type and time point are not known. What was sequenced was PBMCs or a T cell subset sorted from them (not recorded which). The CDR3: CASSPALAGGHNEQFF. The CDR3 DNA sequence: TGCGCCAGCAGCCCCGCACTAGCGGGGGGTCACAATGAGCAGTTCTTC.